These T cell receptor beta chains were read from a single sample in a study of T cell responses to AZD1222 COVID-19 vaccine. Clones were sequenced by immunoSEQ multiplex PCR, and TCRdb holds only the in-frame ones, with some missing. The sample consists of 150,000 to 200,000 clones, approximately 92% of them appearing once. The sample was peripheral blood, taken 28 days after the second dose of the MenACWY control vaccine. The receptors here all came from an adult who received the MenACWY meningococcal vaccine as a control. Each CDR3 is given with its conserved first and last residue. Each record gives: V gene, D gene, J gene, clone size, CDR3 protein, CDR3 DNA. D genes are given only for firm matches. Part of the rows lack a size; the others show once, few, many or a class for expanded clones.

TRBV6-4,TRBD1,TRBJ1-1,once,CASSDWTGGAKNSTEAFF,TGTGCCAGCAGTGACTGGACAGGGGGCGCAAAGAATTCGACTGAAGCTTTCTTT
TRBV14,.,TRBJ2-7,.,CASSHGGGRYEQYF,TGTGCCAGCAGCCACGGCGGGGGCCGCTACGAGCAGTACTTC
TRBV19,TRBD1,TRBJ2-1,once,CASSIPGQGVNEQFF,TGTGCCAGTAGTATTCCGGGACAGGGGGTTAATGAGCAGTTCTTC
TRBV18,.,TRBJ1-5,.,CASSPGPSNQPQHF,TGTGCCAGCTCACCGGGACCTTCCAATCAGCCCCAGCATTTT
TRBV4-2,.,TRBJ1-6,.,CASSQEGGGSSPLHF,TGTGCCAGCAGCCAAGAAGGAGGGGGTAGTTCACCCCTCCACTTT
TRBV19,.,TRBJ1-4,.,CASSIDRRRPGSFQKLFF,TGTGCCAGTAGTATAGATCGTCGGCGGCCAGGGAGTTTTCAAAAACTGTTTTTT
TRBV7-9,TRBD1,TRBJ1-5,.,CASSLARTGGFNQPQHF,TGTGCCAGCAGCTTAGCCCGGACAGGGGGATTCAATCAGCCCCAGCATTTT
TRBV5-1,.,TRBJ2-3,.,CASSWERGTDTQYF,TGCGCCAGCAGCTGGGAGAGGGGCACAGATACGCAGTATTTT
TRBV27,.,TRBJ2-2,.,CASSYQKNTGELFF,TGTGCCAGCAGTTACCAAAAGAACACCGGGGAGCTGTTTTTT
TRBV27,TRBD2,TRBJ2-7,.,CASSPGTSGRAGEQYF,TGTGCCAGCAGTCCCGGGACTAGCGGGAGGGCTGGTGAGCAGTACTTC
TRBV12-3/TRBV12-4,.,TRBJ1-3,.,CASSFFGNTIYF,TGTGCCAGCAGTTTTTTTGGAAACACCATATATTTT
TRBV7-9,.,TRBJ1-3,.,CASSLASVGNTIYF,TGTGCCAGCAGCTTAGCGTCCGTTGGAAACACCATATATTTT
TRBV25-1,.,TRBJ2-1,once,CASSNPGRSYNEQFF,TGTGCCAGCAGCAATCCGGGCCGCTCCTACAATGAGCAGTTCTTC
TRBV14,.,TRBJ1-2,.,CASSQGSPRHYANYGYTF,TGTGCCAGCAGCCAAGGCTCCCCTCGACATTATGCTAACTATGGCTACACCTTC
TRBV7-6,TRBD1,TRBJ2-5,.,CASSSYRGRQETQYF,TGTGCCAGCAGCAGTTACAGGGGACGGCAAGAGACCCAGTACTTC
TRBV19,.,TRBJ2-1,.,CASSIQRDTVSEQFF,TGTGCCAGTAGTATTCAGCGGGACACCGTTAGTGAGCAGTTCTTC
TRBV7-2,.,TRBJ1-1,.,CASSRARGIGTEAFF,TGTGCCAGCAGCCGTGCCAGGGGAATCGGCACTGAAGCTTTCTTT
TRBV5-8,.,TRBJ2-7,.,CASSLQSSYEQYF,TGTGCCAGCAGCTTACAGAGCTCCTACGAGCAGTACTTC
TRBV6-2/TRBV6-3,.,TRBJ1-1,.,CASSLGDTEAFF,TGTGCCAGCAGTTTGGGGGACACTGAAGCTTTCTTT
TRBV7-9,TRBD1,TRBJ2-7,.,CASSLGQASYEQYF,TGTGCCAGCAGCTTGGGACAGGCTTCCTACGAGCAGTACTTC
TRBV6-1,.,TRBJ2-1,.,CASSEASLYNEQFF,TGTGCCAGCAGTGAAGCTAGCCTCTACAATGAGCAGTTCTTC
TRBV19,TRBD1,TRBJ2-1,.,CASNPFLGQGSYNEQFF,TGTGCCAGTAACCCATTTTTGGGACAGGGGTCGTACAATGAGCAGTTCTTC
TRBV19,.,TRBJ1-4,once,CASSIAGRSTNEKLFF,TGTGCCAGTAGTATAGCGGGCAGATCAACTAATGAAAAACTGTTTTTT
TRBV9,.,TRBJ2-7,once,CASSPQGPFGYEQYF,TGTGCCAGCAGCCCCCAAGGACCCTTCGGCTACGAGCAGTACTTC
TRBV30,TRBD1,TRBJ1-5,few,CAWTAGGAGQPQHF,TGTGCCTGGACGGCAGGGGGCGCGGGTCAGCCCCAGCATTTT
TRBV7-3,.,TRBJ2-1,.,CASSPYTYNEQFF,TGTGCCAGCAGCCCCTATACCTACAATGAGCAGTTCTTC
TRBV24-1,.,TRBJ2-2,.,CATSDVNGGTGELFF,TGTGCCACCAGTGATGTGAACGGGGGCACCGGGGAGCTGTTTTTT
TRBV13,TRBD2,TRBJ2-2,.,CASSNREREGPTGELFF,TGTGCCAGCAGCAACCGAGAGCGGGAGGGCCCGACCGGGGAGCTGTTTTTT
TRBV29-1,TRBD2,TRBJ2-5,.,CSVEDPGASGRARETQYF,TGCAGCGTTGAAGACCCGGGGGCTAGCGGGAGGGCACGAGAGACCCAGTACTTC
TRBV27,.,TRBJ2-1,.,CASSLSPHGVRQFF,TGTGCCAGCAGTTTATCCCCCCACGGTGTTAGGCAGTTCTTC
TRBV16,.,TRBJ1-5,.,CASSEWSRSNQPQHF,TGTGCCAGCAGCGAATGGTCCCGTAGCAATCAGCCCCAGCATTTT
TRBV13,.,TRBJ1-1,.,CASSDTPWDGEAFF,TGTGCCAGCAGCGACACCCCTTGGGACGGTGAAGCTTTCTTT
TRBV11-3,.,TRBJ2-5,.,CASSLDPAKETQYF,TGTGCCAGCAGCTTAGACCCCGCCAAAGAGACCCAGTACTTC
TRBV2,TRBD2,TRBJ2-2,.,CASNPLAGEAGELFF,TGTGCCAGCAACCCACTAGCGGGAGAGGCCGGGGAGCTGTTTTTT
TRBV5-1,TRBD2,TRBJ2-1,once,CASGRAESYNEQFF,TGCGCCAGCGGGAGGGCCGAGTCCTACAATGAGCAGTTCTTC
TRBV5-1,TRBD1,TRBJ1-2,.,CASSFNSGGYNYGYTF,TGCGCCAGCAGCTTCAATTCAGGGGGGTACAACTATGGCTACACCTTC
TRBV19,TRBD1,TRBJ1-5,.,CASSGTRQGATNSNQPQHF,TGTGCCAGTAGTGGGACGCGGCAGGGGGCCACTAATAGCAATCAGCCCCAGCATTTT
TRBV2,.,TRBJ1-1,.,CASTIGANTEAFF,TGTGCCAGCACTATAGGGGCGAACACTGAAGCTTTCTTT
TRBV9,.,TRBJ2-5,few,CASSVGPSQETQYF,TGTGCCAGCAGCGTTGGCCCATCCCAAGAGACCCAGTACTTC
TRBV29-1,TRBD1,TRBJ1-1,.,CSVEGQGAAEAFF,TGCAGCGTTGAAGGGCAGGGGGCGGCTGAAGCTTTCTTT
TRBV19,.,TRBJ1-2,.,CASISGNYGYTF,TGTGCCAGTATCAGCGGGAACTATGGCTACACCTTC
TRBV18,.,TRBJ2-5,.,CASSPGQTRETQYF,TGTGCCAGCTCACCGGGGCAGACCCGAGAGACCCAGTACTTC
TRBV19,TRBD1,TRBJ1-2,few,CASAQGGPGANYGYTF,TGTGCCAGTGCGCAGGGGGGACCGGGAGCTAACTATGGCTACACCTTC
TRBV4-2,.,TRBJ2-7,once,CASSQEGETGTYEQYF,TGTGCCAGCAGCCAAGAAGGTGAGACTGGGACCTACGAGCAGTACTTC
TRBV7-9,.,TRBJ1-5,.,CASSLENNQPQHF,TGTGCCAGCAGCTTAGAGAACAATCAGCCCCAGCATTTT